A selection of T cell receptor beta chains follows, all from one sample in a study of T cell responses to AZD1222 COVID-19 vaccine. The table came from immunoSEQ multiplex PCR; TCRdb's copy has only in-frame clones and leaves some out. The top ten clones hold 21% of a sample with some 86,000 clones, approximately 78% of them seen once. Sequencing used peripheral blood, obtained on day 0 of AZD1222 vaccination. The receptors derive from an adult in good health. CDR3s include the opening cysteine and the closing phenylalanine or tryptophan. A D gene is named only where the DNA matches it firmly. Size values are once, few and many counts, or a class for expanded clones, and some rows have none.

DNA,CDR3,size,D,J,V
TGTGCCATCTCTCCGGGCCGCAATCAGCCCCAGCATTTT,CAISPGRNQPQHF,.,.,TRBJ1-5,TRBV19
TGTGCCTGGAGTGTACTAGGGCAGTATGGCTACACCTTC,CAWSVLGQYGYTF,.,.,TRBJ1-2,TRBV30
TGCAGCGTCGGAATGGGGGCGCTTAGTGAAAAACTGTTTTTT,CSVGMGALSEKLFF,.,.,TRBJ1-4,TRBV29-1
TGTGCCAGCAGTGACCCCGCCGGGACAGGGAATGGCTACACCTTC,CASSDPAGTGNGYTF,few,TRBD1,TRBJ1-2,TRBV2
TGTGCCAGCAGCCAAGCTGAAAAACTGTTTTTT,CASSQAEKLFF,.,.,TRBJ1-4,TRBV3-1/TRBV3-2
TGTGCCAGCAGCCAAGAAGGAAGGGGTGAAAAACTGTTTTTT,CASSQEGRGEKLFF,.,.,TRBJ1-4,TRBV3-1/TRBV3-2
TGCGCCAGCAGCTTGGACGGGGCCCTTACTCCCCAAGAGACCCAGTACTTC,CASSLDGALTPQETQYF,.,.,TRBJ2-5,TRBV5-1
TGTGCCTGGAGTTGGAGAGGGGCCAATAATTCACCCCTCCACTTT,CAWSWRGANNSPLHF,.,.,TRBJ1-6,TRBV30
TGTGCCACCAGTGCCCGGGAGGATGGCTACACCTTC,CATSAREDGYTF,.,.,TRBJ1-2,TRBV24-1
TGCGCCAGCAGCTTGGCCACGTTAGCGGGAGGTACAGATACGCAGTATTTT,CASSLATLAGGTDTQYF,.,TRBD2,TRBJ2-3,TRBV5-1
TGTGCCAGCAGTGCAGGTCTGGGAGGGGGGAGCACTGAAGCTTTCTTT,CASSAGLGGGSTEAFF,.,.,TRBJ1-1,TRBV25-1
TGTGCCAGCAGCCAAGAGCTCACGGGAGGAAGAGGTGAGCAGTTCTTC,CASSQELTGGRGEQFF,.,TRBD2,TRBJ2-1,TRBV3-1/TRBV3-2
TGTGCCAGCAGTCTACAGGGTAATGGGGCCAACGTCCTGACTTTC,CASSLQGNGANVLTF,.,.,TRBJ2-6,TRBV6-5
TGCAGCGTTGATTCCCAGGGGGATACGCAGTATTTT,CSVDSQGDTQYF,.,.,TRBJ2-3,TRBV29-1
TGTGCCACCAGCAGAGGGGACTACCGTCTTGCCGAGCAGTACTTC,CATSRGDYRLAEQYF,.,TRBD2,TRBJ2-7,TRBV15
TGCGCCAGCAGCCAACTGAGACAAGAGACCCAGTACTTC,CASSQLRQETQYF,.,.,TRBJ2-5,TRBV4-1
TGTGCCAGCAGCTTCCCTAGCGAAGTATACAATGAGCAGTTCTTC,CASSFPSEVYNEQFF,.,.,TRBJ2-1,TRBV5-6
TGTGCCAGTAGTAGTAGGGGATTCTCTGGAAACACCATATATTTT,CASSSRGFSGNTIYF,.,.,TRBJ1-3,TRBV19
TGCAGCGCCGACCGGGCAACTGAAGCTTTCTTT,CSADRATEAFF,.,.,TRBJ1-1,TRBV29-1
TGTGCCAGCAGCTCAGGACAGGGCTCGAACACTGAAGCTTTCTTT,CASSSGQGSNTEAFF,.,TRBD1,TRBJ1-1,TRBV11-3
TGTGCCAGCTCACCGCAGGGATCTAATGAAAAACTGTTTTTT,CASSPQGSNEKLFF,.,.,TRBJ1-4,TRBV18
TGTGCCAGCAGCGCAATAGCGGGAGGGACAGATACGCAGTATTTT,CASSAIAGGTDTQYF,.,TRBD2,TRBJ2-3,TRBV3-1/TRBV3-2
TGTGCCAGCAGCGTGGGGCGTCTCAATCAGCCCCAGCATTTT,CASSVGRLNQPQHF,.,.,TRBJ1-5,TRBV7-2
TGTGCCAGCAGCCCCCTCCCCCGGGGAAGGTTTGGAAACACCATATATTTT,CASSPLPRGRFGNTIYF,.,.,TRBJ1-3,TRBV7-7
TGCGCCAGCAGCTTGGGGCGGGAAAGGGATGAGCAGTTCTTC,CASSLGRERDEQFF,.,.,TRBJ2-1,TRBV5-1
TGTGCCAGCAACCCAAACCCACTCACAGATACGCAGTATTTT,CASNPNPLTDTQYF,.,.,TRBJ2-3,TRBV2
TGTGCCAGCAGTTGGGGGACTAGCGGGATGGGAGAGACCCAGTACTTC,CASSWGTSGMGETQYF,once,TRBD2,TRBJ2-5,TRBV6-2/TRBV6-3
TGTGCCAGCAACCCCTCAGGCACAGATACGCAGTATTTT,CASNPSGTDTQYF,once,.,TRBJ2-3,TRBV6-5
TGTGCCTGGAATCTAGCGGGAGCAGAGACCCAGTACTTC,CAWNLAGAETQYF,.,TRBD2,TRBJ2-5,TRBV30
TGCGCCAGCAGCCAAGATTACCCAGATACGCAGTATTTT,CASSQDYPDTQYF,.,.,TRBJ2-3,TRBV4-3
TGCGCCAGCAGCTCGGACGGCAATGAAAAACTGTTTTTT,CASSSDGNEKLFF,.,.,TRBJ1-4,TRBV5-1
TGTGCCAGCAGCCTAGGCCCTAAATACGAGCAGTACTTC,CASSLGPKYEQYF,.,.,TRBJ2-7,TRBV7-8
TGTGCCAGCTCACCACAGGCAGGGGCGAGCACTGAAGCTTTCTTT,CASSPQAGASTEAFF,once,.,TRBJ1-1,TRBV18
TGTGCCAGCAGTCCGGAGACAGTAGAGCAGTTCTTC,CASSPETVEQFF,few,.,TRBJ2-1,TRBV2
TGTGCCAGCAGCTTTCAGGGGGTCGGTTCACCCCTCCACTTT,CASSFQGVGSPLHF,.,TRBD1,TRBJ1-6,TRBV5-4
TGTGCCAGCAGTGTAGAGAGGACAGGAGGGGACCTTACGCAGTATTTT,CASSVERTGGDLTQYF,.,.,TRBJ2-3,TRBV2
TGTGCCTGGAGTGTATGGGTTGGGGTATGGCATGAAGCTTTCTTT,CAWSVWVGVWHEAFF,.,.,TRBJ1-1,TRBV30
TGCGCCAGCAGCTTGGAAGTAGCGTCTTACAATGAGCAGTTCTTC,CASSLEVASYNEQFF,once,.,TRBJ2-1,TRBV5-1
TGCAGCGTTTTTCTCGATACGCAGTATTTT,CSVFLDTQYF,.,.,TRBJ2-3,TRBV29-1
TGTGCCAGCAGTTGGGATGGAGATGGCTACACCTTC,CASSWDGDGYTF,few,.,TRBJ1-2,TRBV6-5
TGTGCCAGCAGCGCCATGGGGCCTACTGTTCCGAACACTGAAGCTTTCTTT,CASSAMGPTVPNTEAFF,.,.,TRBJ1-1,TRBV7-2
TGTGCCAGCAGCTTAGAACGCGGGGGCTTCTATGGCTACACCTTC,CASSLERGGFYGYTF,.,.,TRBJ1-2,TRBV7-9
TGTGCCAGCAGTTTCGGGCGGGGCTCTGGGGCCAACGTCCTGACTTTC,CASSFGRGSGANVLTF,.,.,TRBJ2-6,TRBV27
TGTGCCAGCAGCACGAACACCGGGGAGCTGTTTTTT,CASSTNTGELFF,.,.,TRBJ2-2,TRBV6-5
TGCGCCAGCAGCCCTTTAGCGGGAGGAACATACGAGCAGTACTTC,CASSPLAGGTYEQYF,few,TRBD2,TRBJ2-7,TRBV10-1
TGTGCCAGCAGTCCGGACAGGGGGCAGTACGAGCAGTACTTC,CASSPDRGQYEQYF,.,TRBD1,TRBJ2-7,TRBV6-5
TGTGCCAGCAGCGAGGGGACTGAAGCTTTCTTT,CASSEGTEAFF,.,.,TRBJ1-1,TRBV27
TGTGCCAGCAGCCATTTCGGACAGGGCAAACATGAGCAGTTCTTC,CASSHFGQGKHEQFF,.,TRBD1,TRBJ2-1,TRBV16
TGTGCCAGCAGCTTAGGGGGACTAGCGGGAGGGAGGGAGACCCAGTACTTC,CASSLGGLAGGRETQYF,.,TRBD2,TRBJ2-5,TRBV5-4
TGTGCCTGGAGTGTATATGGCAGGTCTGGGGCCAACGTCCTGACTTTC,CAWSVYGRSGANVLTF,.,.,TRBJ2-6,TRBV30
TGTGCCAGTAACCTTGACAGGGTCAGAGACAATGAGCAGTTCTTC,CASNLDRVRDNEQFF,.,TRBD1,TRBJ2-1,TRBV7-9
TGCGCCAGCAGCCAAGACAATCGGACTCCCCCACCCTACAATGAGCAGTTCTTC,CASSQDNRTPPPYNEQFF,.,.,TRBJ2-1,TRBV4-3
TGTGCCAGCAGCGTAGATAGTCTAGAGGGCATTCAGTACTTC,CASSVDSLEGIQYF,.,.,TRBJ2-4,TRBV9